The text below deals with one T cell receptor beta chain. The sample originates from a study of blood T cell repertoires in COVID-19. Some clones are missing from TCRdb's copy, which holds only in-frame ones; the method was immunoSEQ multiplex PCR. Among 15,000 to 20,000 clones listed, roughly nine tenths were seen once. V lost 0 bases to trimming and J lost 3 bases, with 20 bases between them. This CDR3 has 18 amino acids. From germline, CDR1 is MDHEN and CDR2 SYDVKM. The sequenced material came from peripheral blood. The clonotype originates from a human donor in a cohort sampled during active COVID-19. The V call is TRBV28, the J call TRBJ1-1; no reliable D call. CDR3: CASSLWGSLLGVDTEAFF. As DNA, the CDR3 is TGTGCCAGCAGTTTATGGGGGTCCCTACTCGGGGTGGACACTGAAGCTTTCTTT. Based on the CDR3 plus reference TRBV28 and TRBJ1-1, the full variable domain is DVKVTQSSRYLVKRTGEKVFLECVQDMDHENMFWYRQDPGLGLRLIYFSYDVKMKEKGDIPEGYSVSREKKERFSLILESASTNQTSMYLCASSLWGSLLGVDTEAFFGQGTRLTVV.